Listed here are 5 T cell receptor beta chains from one sample, sequenced in a study of blood T cell repertoires in COVID-19. Profiled with immunoSEQ multiplex PCR; TCRdb holds only in-frame clones, not every one. Found here are roughly 200,000 clones, about 82% of them singletons; the top ten hold around 5%. Sequenced material: PBMCs or T cells enriched from blood (not recorded which). These TCRs come from a man aged 35 to 55 with acute COVID-19.

The V and J genes are TRBV19 and TRBJ1-4; no reliable D call. From germline, CDR1 is LNHDA and CDR2 SQIVND (reference sequence). CDR3 length equals 13 residues. Trimming took off 7 bases at V and 4 bases at J, with 10 bases between the two ends. As DNA, the CDR3 is TGTGCCAGTAATACGGGTTTTAATGAAAAACTGTTTTTT. It specifies CASNTGFNEKLFF.

The CDR3, as DNA: TGTGCCACCAGTGCCCGGGGGGCCGTGAACACTGAAGCTTTCTTT. Protein: CATSARGAVNTEAFF. The chain carries TRBV24-1 and TRBJ1-1; D is perhaps TRBD1 (6 bases). Germline V gene data show CDR1 as KGHDR and CDR2 as SFDVKD. Deletions cut 5 bases from V and 0 bases from J, with 12 bases between. The CDR3 length is 15 residues.

The chain links TRBV28 to TRBJ2-5; 9 bases map to TRBD2. The V segment lost 4 bases and the J segment 0 bases; nucleotides outside the gene matches: 0. CDR3 length equals 14 residues. CDR1 is MDHEN and CDR2 is SYDVKM in the germline V gene. CDR3 region: CASSWTSDQETQYF. CDR3 bases: TGTGCCAGCAGTTGGACTAGCGACCAAGAGACCCAGTACTTC.

The CDR3 reads CASSYPGTEETQYF. The CDR3 bases are TGTGCCAGCAGTTACCCAGGGACAGAAGAGACCCAGTACTTC. The V call is TRBV6-5, the J call TRBJ2-5; 7 bases are shared with TRBD1. V gave up 2 bases and J gave up 3 bases; unmatched junction bases: 3. Germline CDR1 reads MNHEY; CDR2 reads SVGAGI. CDR3 length: 14 amino acids.

The V and J genes are TRBV21-1 and TRBJ2-1; the D call in the table, TRBD2, was not verified against the DNA. TRBV21-1 is assigned pseudogene status. There are 13 residues in the CDR3. The CDR3 here is CASVAVGYNEQFF. The CDR3 coding sequence is TGTGCCAGCGTAGCGGTGGGATACAATGAGCAGTTCTTC.